Sequencing of this TCR beta chain was carried out in a study of response to subunit inactivated influenza vaccine. The study, taken as a whole, reports: Seasonal influenza vaccination, on each occasion, was suggested by the authors to recruit few new T cells.

Trimming removed 4 bases from V and 8 bases from J, with 12 bases in between. Per the germline V gene, CDR1 is SGHTA and CDR2 is FQGTGA. This CDR3 is built from 13 residues. This clonotype has a handful of counts. What it recognizes is unknown. A single record per CDR3 protein comes from TCRdb applying MiXCR to the RT-PCR reads. The profile shows around 490,000 distinct CDR3 sequences, 6.5% to 8% of them singletons. J is TRBJ2-1 and V is TRBV7-3; D gene ambiguous. The TCR was taken from a man between 50 and 75 years old who received an inactivated influenza vaccine. The source was PBMCs from blood, collected roughly 24 months after vaccination. The CDR3 sequence: CASSSNQDHEQFF. In DNA form, the CDR3 reads TGTGCCAGCAGCTCAAACCAGGACCATGAGCAGTTCTTC.